These 3 T cell receptor beta chains were sequenced from one sample in a study of identical twins. One entry per CDR3 protein results from TCRdb running MiXCR on the 5' RACE reads. The profile covers 550,000 to 800,000 distinct CDR3 sequences, with about 7.1% appearing a single time and roughly 1.5% taken by the ten largest. A further study also used this sample, focusing on yellow fever vaccine responses in identical twins.

Sequencing was performed on PBMCs. The receptors derive from a woman aged 18 to 35 in good health.

Only a few counts were recorded for this clonotype. This sequence joins TRBV20-1 and TRBJ1-3; no reliable D call. The CDR3 runs 15 residues. Trimming took 0 bases from V and 0 from J, leaving 9 bases between them. CDR1 is DFQATT, CDR2 SNEGSKA, per germline (reference sequence). The CDR3 DNA reads as TGCAGTGCTAGAGAATCCCGGTCCTCTGGAAACACCATATATTTT. Amino acid sequence: CSARESRSSGNTIYF.

In this sample, this clonotype turned up many times. J is TRBJ2-3 and V is TRBV6-2 or TRBV6-3; D perhaps matches TRBD2 (5 bases). The V end was cut by 0 bases, the J end by 7 bases, with 11 bases between. Germline assignment: CDR1 MNHEY and CDR2 SVGEGT. The CDR3 runs to 14 residues. Here the CDR3 reads CASSYSRAPNTQYF. The CDR3, as DNA: TGTGCCAGCAGTTACTCGAGGGCACCAAATACGCAGTATTTT.

The rearrangement uses TRBV19 and TRBJ2-6; TRBD2 is a possible D gene (7 bases). Trimming shortened V by 6 bases and J by 4 bases, and 13 bases separated the two germline ends. The CDR3 has 15 residues. CDR1 is LNHDA and CDR2 is SQIVND in the germline V gene (reference sequence). The CDR3 is CASRSGGLGANVLTF. The CDR3, as DNA: TGTGCCAGTAGATCCGGGGGGCTCGGGGCCAACGTCCTGACTTTC.